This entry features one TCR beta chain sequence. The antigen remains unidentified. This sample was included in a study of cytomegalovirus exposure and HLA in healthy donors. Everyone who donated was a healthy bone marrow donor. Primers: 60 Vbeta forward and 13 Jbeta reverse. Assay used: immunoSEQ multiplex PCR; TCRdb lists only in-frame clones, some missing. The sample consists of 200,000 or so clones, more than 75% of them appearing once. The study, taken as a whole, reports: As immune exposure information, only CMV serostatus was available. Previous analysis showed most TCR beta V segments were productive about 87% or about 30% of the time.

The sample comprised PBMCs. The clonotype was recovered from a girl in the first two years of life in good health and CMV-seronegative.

CDR3 region: CASSQDLRSYETQYF. CDR3 bases: TGCGCCAGCAGCCAAGATCTCCGGAGCTACGAGACCCAGTACTTC. V and J are TRBV4-1 and TRBJ2-5; D gene uncertain. The germline gives CDR1 MGHRA, CDR2 YSYEKL. Trimming cost V 0 bases and J 5 bases, with 13 bases left between them. CDR3 length: 15 amino acids.